This is a list of T cell receptor beta chains from one sample in a study of glioma-infiltrating T cells. Using its own MiXCR run on the multiplex PCR reads, TCRdb lists one record per CDR3 protein. The data contain roughly 100,000 distinct CDR3 sequences, around 37% of them singletons. Specimen: glioma tissue, nonneoplastic brain tissue, or PBMCs (not recorded which). The receptors were gathered from a human donor with low-grade glioma or glioblastoma, undergoing nonglioma brain surgery, or in good health (not recorded which). Each CDR3 is given with its conserved first and last residue. Fields, in order: V gene, J gene, CDR3 protein.

V: TRBV7-2
J: TRBJ2-1
CDR3: CASSLGREDEQSF

V: TRBV6-1
J: TRBJ2-6
CDR3: CASRAGQGPGANVLTF

V: TRBV6-5
J: TRBJ2-3
CDR3: CASKLAGRTDTQYF

V: TRBV4-2
J: TRBJ1-4
CDR3: CASSEQQGAGEKLFF

V: TRBV3-1
J: TRBJ1-6
CDR3: CASSQEYGDSPFHF

V: TRBV30
J: TRBJ2-7
CDR3: CAWRDQTRVYEQYF

V: TRBV6-1
J: TRBJ1-5
CDR3: CASSQGTGGYNQPQHF

V: TRBV20-1
J: TRBJ2-7
CDR3: CSASKELGRGLSNEQYF

V: TRBV28
J: TRBJ1-5
CDR3: CATLTGGPWGYSNQPQHF

V: TRBV20-1
J: TRBJ2-5
CDR3: CSARLAFQETQHF

V: TRBV27
J: TRBJ2-2
CDR3: CASTSGTVSPGELFF

V: TRBV6-1
J: TRBJ2-1
CDR3: CASSEARVGNTEQFF

V: TRBV7-2
J: TRBJ2-7
CDR3: CASSLAGTGITGEQYF

V: TRBV5-1
J: TRBJ1-4
CDR3: CASSLADRNNEKLFF

V: TRBV10-3
J: TRBJ2-1
CDR3: CAISDIGQGRNEQFF

V: TRBV5-5
J: TRBJ1-1
CDR3: CASSLDSNMNTEAFF

V: TRBV27
J: TRBJ2-3
CDR3: CASSVQDTDTQYF

V: TRBV24-1
J: TRBJ2-5
CDR3: CATSDPVASGSTETQYF

V: TRBV11-3
J: TRBJ2-6
CDR3: CATSSSGANVLTF

V: TRBV12-3/TRBV12-4
J: TRBJ1-5
CDR3: CASSPTTGGSNQPQHF

V: TRBV6-1
J: TRBJ2-5
CDR3: CASSEARGGTQYF

V: TRBV5-4
J: TRBJ2-2
CDR3: CASTDRSNTGELFF

V: TRBV3-1
J: TRBJ1-3
CDR3: CASSQVRSTGSGNTIYF

V: TRBV7-2
J: TRBJ2-2
CDR3: CASSSTGKDTGELFF

V: TRBV6-5
J: TRBJ1-1
CDR3: CASSYGGTTEAFF

V: TRBV5-4
J: TRBJ2-5
CDR3: CASSLRQPSSETQYF

V: TRBV15
J: TRBJ2-7
CDR3: CATSSTQRGDYEQYF

V: TRBV19
J: TRBJ2-1
CDR3: CASSRRPPNEQFF

V: TRBV6-2/TRBV6-3
J: TRBJ1-6
CDR3: CASRQLLGGGSPLHF

V: TRBV6-1
J: TRBJ1-2
CDR3: CASSSRGQGSGYTF

V: TRBV7-2
J: TRBJ2-2
CDR3: CASSRLAGVGTGELFF

V: TRBV6-2/TRBV6-3
J: TRBJ2-1
CDR3: CASKTSGGNEQFF

V: TRBV6-1
J: TRBJ2-3
CDR3: CARSGSSSGSRGTDTQYF

V: TRBV24-1
J: TRBJ2-1
CDR3: CATSDRTGRNEQFF

V: TRBV12-3/TRBV12-4
J: TRBJ1-5
CDR3: CASSLDAGLGSQHF

V: TRBV6-6
J: TRBJ2-1
CDR3: CASDRGFRETQFF

V: TRBV5-6
J: TRBJ2-3
CDR3: CASSLGGQEEDTGYF

V: TRBV29-1
J: TRBJ2-7
CDR3: CSVERLAGNEQYF

V: TRBV5-6
J: TRBJ2-2
CDR3: CASRGSSGRINTGELFF

V: TRBV2
J: TRBJ2-2
CDR3: CASRGISGNTGELFF

V: TRBV4-1
J: TRBJ2-5
CDR3: CASSHTIITGTQYF

V: TRBV14
J: TRBJ2-7
CDR3: CASSSRHTYEQYF

V: TRBV20-1
J: TRBJ2-1
CDR3: CSAPPGGAYNEQFF

V: TRBV20-1
J: TRBJ2-1
CDR3: CSASLAGGSNEQFF

V: TRBV19
J: TRBJ2-5
CDR3: CASSAMGQKETQYF

V: TRBV28
J: TRBJ2-7
CDR3: CASGGTGITYEQYF